This paragraph reports one T cell receptor (beta chain). Antigen: not known. Then a second PCR, running roughly 6 to 11 cycles, was carried out with a sample-barcoded 5' primer and a J-beta primer mix. TCRdb re-analysed the 5' RACE reads in MiXCR, keeping a single row per CDR3 protein. The sample shows 600,000 to 900,000 distinct CDR3 sequences, about 26% of them seen only once. This sample is part of a study of blood T cells in healthy people across ages. Study-level findings and limits: Roughly linearly, TCR beta diversity per million T cells fell as age increased.

Germline values: CDR1 MNHEY, CDR2 SVGAGI. V shed 4 bases and J 1 base; nucleotides not matched to a gene: 6. The CDR3 runs to 15 residues. These data also featured in a second study, about T cells of mothers and their children. Per that study: All donors were healthy and Caucasian; they were a few mothers and their six children. When mothers and children were related, their normalized repertoire overlap, which was always slightly higher, did not differ significantly from that of unrelated pairs. At a sensitivity of roughly 100 clones per million clonotypes, no persistent microchimeric T cell clones appeared.

The receptor comes from a boy between 10 and 17 years old in good health. The genes are TRBV6-5 and TRBJ2-5, with TRBD1 identical over 7 bases. The sequencing input was blood. In nucleotides, the CDR3 is TGTGCCAGCAGTTTAACAGGGGTCACCCAAGAGACCCAGTACTTC. It codes for CASSLTGVTQETQYF.